This T cell receptor beta chain is drawn from a study of a mutant IDH1 vaccine in newly diagnosed glioma. On the study more broadly: The start of vaccination came 4-6 weeks after radiotherapy alone, or with temozolomide cycles. Of treated patients, around 60% were men and approximately 40% women, averaging around 40 years. Patients were pretreated with radiotherapy, temozolomide, or both, mostly both.

The sample's time point: week 47, end of study. A single vaccine dose contained 300 ug of mutant IDH1 20-mer peptide, and topical imiquimod was used with it. Assay: immunoSEQ multiplex PCR; the TCRdb copy retains only in-frame clones and omits some. The table includes around 50,000 clones, roughly 83% detected once. The CDR3 has 13 residues. Trimming stripped 4 bases from V and 0 bases from J, with 6 bases between. Germline assignment: CDR1 LNHDA and CDR2 SQIVND (reference sequence). Study-wide results and caveats: Pseudoprogression apparently tracked independently of changes in top peripheral T cell clonotypes.

As regards this clone: Its antigen is not identified.

This receptor was identified in a woman in her twenties or thirties with glioma. Some clones in this sample may be carry-over from other donors' samples. The gene calls are TRBV19 and TRBJ2-5; D gene unclear. Source: PBMCs, taken from a glioma patient whose treatment included an IDH1 peptide vaccine. The CDR3 sequence: CASSNIDQETQYF. CDR3 bases: TGTGCCAGTAGTAACATAGACCAAGAGACCCAGTACTTC.